The 15 T cell receptor beta chains listed next were all sequenced from one sample in a study of hypomethylating agent response in myelodysplastic syndrome. The data were produced by immunoSEQ multiplex PCR, yet TCRdb's version contains in-frame clones alone and is incomplete. The sample has some 5,900 clones; about nine tenths are singletons. The sequencing used bone marrow, collected before or after starting hypomethylating agent treatment for myelodysplastic syndrome (not recorded which). The source of these receptors is a human donor with myelodysplastic syndrome.

The chain employs TRBV5-1 and TRBJ2-2, with 10 bases lining up with TRBD1. The CDR3 consists of 16 residues. Trimming removed 2 bases from V and 7 bases from J; junction bases left unmatched: 8. The germline V gene has CDR1 SGHRS and CDR2 YFSETQ. Written as DNA, the CDR3 is TGCGCCAGCAGCTTAGGGGGACAGGGGAACGTCGGGGAGCTGTTTTTT. Translation gives CASSLGGQGNVGELFF.

V gene TRBV19 combines with J gene TRBJ2-1, with 11 bases aligning to TRBD2. V dropped 6 bases and J dropped 7; count of bases not matched to a gene: 8. Germline CDR1 is LNHDA and CDR2 is SQIVND (reference sequence). The CDR3 loop spans 15 amino acids. CDR3 sequence reads: CASRLAGGILNEQFF. CDR3 DNA sequence: TGTGCCAGTAGATTAGCGGGGGGGATTTTGAATGAGCAGTTCTTC.

The chain couples TRBV30 to TRBJ2-6, with 7 positions matching TRBD2. Trimming cost V 5 bases and J 0 bases; bases outside gene matches: 7. This CDR3 has 16 residues. CDR1 is GTSNPN, CDR2 SVGIG, per germline (reference sequence). The DNA for the CDR3 is TGTGCCTGGGGCCCTCCGGGGGGCTCTGGGGCCAACGTCCTGACTTTC. The encoded protein is CAWGPPGGSGANVLTF. The whole variable domain, remainder taken from reference TRBV30 and TRBJ2-6, is SQTIHQWPATLVQPVGSPLSLECTVEGTSNPNLYWYRQAAGRGLQLLFYSVGIGQISSEVPQNLSASRPQDRQFILSSKKLLLSDSGFYLCAWGPPGGSGANVLTFGAGSRLTVL.

The chain links TRBV11-3 to TRBJ2-1; TRBD1 matches 7 bases. Germline lookup yields CDR1 SGHNT and CDR2 YENEEA. This CDR3 is built from 14 residues. The ends lost 1 base at V and 11 bases at J; junction bases unmatched: 8. The DNA for the CDR3 is TGTGCCAGCAGCTTAGCCAGGGGGACCGAAAAGCAGTTCTTC. As protein: CASSLARGTEKQFF.

This clone is a singleton in its sample. The genes are TRBV6-1 and TRBJ2-5; TRBD2 aligns across 9 bases. This CDR3 spans 14 amino acids. Germline lookup yields CDR1 MNHNS and CDR2 SASEGT. The junction had 1 base not matched to a gene; V was cut back by 2 bases and J by 3 bases. CDR3: CASSEQRGEETQYF. The CDR3 DNA sequence: TGTGCCAGCAGTGAACAGCGGGGGGAAGAGACCCAGTACTTC.

The chain joins TRBV21-1 to TRBJ2-3; TRBD2, the D gene given by the table, was not confirmed from the DNA. TRBV21-1 is flagged as a pseudogene. The CDR3 consists of 17 residues. CDR3 protein: CASSDRLAGEPTDTQYF. In DNA, the CDR3 is TGTGCCAGCAGCGACCGACTAGCGGGGGAACCCACAGATACGCAGTATTTT.

CDR3 nucleotide sequence: TGTGCCAGCAGTTACTCGCTTGGGACAGGGGGCTACGAGCAGTACTTC. This sequence encodes CASSYSLGTGGYEQYF. The genes are TRBV6-5 and TRBJ2-5, with TRBD1 matching 11 bases. The J call is in doubt because the DNA end fits TRBJ2-7 better. The CDR3 spans 16 residues. CDR1 MNHEY and CDR2 SVGAGI come from the germline V gene.

This sequence joins TRBV5-6 and TRBJ2-1, with 7 bases that match TRBD2. Germline trimming cut 5 bases from V and 3 bases from J; bases unmatched to any gene: 11. The germline V gene has CDR1 SGHDT and CDR2 YYEEEE. The CDR3 spans 16 residues. CDR3 sequence (DNA): TGTGCCAGCAGTGCTGATGCGGGGGAGATCTACAATGAGCAGTTCTTC. This codes for CASSADAGEIYNEQFF. Full variable domain (outside the CDR3, taken from reference TRBV5-6 and TRBJ2-1): DAGVTQSPTHLIKTRGQQVTLRCSPKSGHDTVSWYQQALGQGPQFIFQYYEEEERQRGNFPDRFSGHQFPNYSSELNVNALLLGDSALYLCASSADAGEIYNEQFFGPGTRLTVL.

The CDR3 reads CASSAYGSTDTQYF. CDR3 nucleotides: TGCGCCAGCAGTGCGTACGGAAGCACAGATACGCAGTATTTT. This chain connects TRBV10-2 to TRBJ2-3; no clear D. The V and J ends lost 4 bases and 0 bases respectively, with 8 bases between them. Germline values: CDR1 WSHSY, CDR2 SAAADI. This CDR3 is built from 14 residues.

The chain recombines TRBV30 with TRBJ2-1; tentative D call: TRBD2 (7 bases). This CDR3 is built from 17 residues. Germline lookup yields CDR1 GTSNPN and CDR2 SVGIG (reference sequence). Trimming removed 1 base at V and 5 bases at J, with 21 bases between. The CDR3 nucleotides are TGTGCCTGGAGTGGAGGGGCTATGGCGGGGGCCCACAATGAGCAGTTCTTC. Its protein product is CAWSGGAMAGAHNEQFF.

This rearrangement joins TRBV7-2 to TRBJ1-1, with 8 nucleotides matching TRBD1. J was trimmed by 2 bases and V by 3 bases; bases with no gene match: 2. Germline V CDR1 and CDR2: SGHTA, FQGNSA. There are 14 residues in the CDR3. The CDR3 protein is CASSLGQANTEAFF. The CDR3 DNA sequence: TGTGCCAGCAGCTTGGGACAGGCTAACACTGAAGCTTTCTTT.

The chain has TRBV11-2 and TRBJ2-5; no reliable D call. The length of the CDR3 is 13 residues. V dropped 5 bases and J dropped 1 base, with 8 bases sitting between them. CDR1 and CDR2 from the germline V gene are SGHAT and FQNNGV. The DNA of the CDR3 is TGTGCCAGCAGCCTAGGCGGCCAAGAGACCCAGTACTTC. This codes for CASSLGGQETQYF.

This clone was picked up a small number of times. This chain connects TRBV30 to TRBJ1-5; 7 bases are shared with TRBD1. Germline V gene sequence: CDR1 GTSNPN, CDR2 SVGIG (reference sequence). This CDR3 is 13 amino acids long. V lost 2 bases and J lost 7; bases outside the gene matches: 5. The CDR3 nucleotides read TGTGCCTGGAGTCATGACAGGGCCCAGCCCCAGCATTTT. This codes for CAWSHDRAQPQHF.

V usage is TRBV10-2 and J usage is TRBJ1-4; 7 bases are shared with TRBD1. The CDR3 runs 12 residues. Germline V lookup: CDR1 WSHSY, CDR2 SAAADI. The V gene end was trimmed by 5 bases and the J gene end by 7 bases; junction bases not matched to a gene: 1. The CDR3, as DNA: TGCGCCAGCAGTAACAGGGGTGAAAAACTGTTTTTT. Protein: CASSNRGEKLFF.

The rearrangement links TRBV18 to TRBJ1-6; D gene ambiguous. Trimming took 6 bases from V and 2 from J, leaving 2 bases between them. This CDR3 has 12 residues. Germline V gives CDR1 KGHSH, CDR2 LQKENI. The CDR3 DNA is TGTGCCAGCTCCACCTATAATTCACCCCTCCACTTT. Amino acid sequence: CASSTYNSPLHF.